This T cell receptor (beta chain) was retrieved from a study of OX40 agonist ivuxolimab in advanced cancers. Study at large: Cohort: around 83% men, mean age approximately 60, aged about 23 to 79. Having had anti-PD-1, anti-PD-L1 or anti-CTLA-4 therapy before was allowed, and roughly 40% had some.

On this clone itself: What it recognizes is unknown.

General study results and limits: Among the lowest levels of clonal expansion were found in partial responders at 0.1-3.0 mg/kg. At 0.1 to 3.0 mg/kg and by week 6, clonal expansion occurred in CD4+ and CD8+ blood T cells.

Per the germline V gene, CDR1 is SGHDT and CDR2 is YYEEEE. CDR3 length equals 13 residues. Trimming shortened V by 2 bases and J by 3 bases, and 8 bases separated the two germline ends. Profiled with immunoSEQ multiplex PCR; TCRdb holds only in-frame clones, not every one. The sample has approximately 100,000 clones, about 91% seen once. This chain joins TRBV5-6 and TRBJ2-5; TRBD2 might be the D (6 bases). The sequence was obtained from an adult with an advanced solid tumor such as melanoma, head and neck, liver or kidney cancer. The sample was CD4+ or CD8+ T cells sorted from blood, taken in a trial of the OX40 agonist ivuxolimab. The CDR3: CASSFGGKETQYF. The CDR3 DNA is TGTGCCAGCAGCTTCGGGGGAAAAGAGACCCAGTACTTC.